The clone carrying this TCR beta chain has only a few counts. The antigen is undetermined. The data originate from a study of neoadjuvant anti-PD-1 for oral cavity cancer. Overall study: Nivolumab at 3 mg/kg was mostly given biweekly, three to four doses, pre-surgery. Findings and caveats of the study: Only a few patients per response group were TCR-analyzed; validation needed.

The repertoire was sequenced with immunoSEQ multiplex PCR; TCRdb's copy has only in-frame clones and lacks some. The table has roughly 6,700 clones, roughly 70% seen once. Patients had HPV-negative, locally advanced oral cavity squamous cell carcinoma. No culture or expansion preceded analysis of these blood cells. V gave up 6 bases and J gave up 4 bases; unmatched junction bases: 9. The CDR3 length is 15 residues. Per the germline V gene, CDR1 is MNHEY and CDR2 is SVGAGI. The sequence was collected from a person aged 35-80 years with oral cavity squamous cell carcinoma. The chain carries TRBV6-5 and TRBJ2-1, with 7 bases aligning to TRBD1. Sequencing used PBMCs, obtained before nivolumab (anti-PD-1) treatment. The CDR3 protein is CASRVTGQSYNEQFF. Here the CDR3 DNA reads TGTGCCAGCAGAGTCACGGGACAGAGTTACAATGAGCAGTTCTTC.